This is a list of T cell receptor beta chains from one sample in a study of T-cell memory formation after mild COVID-19. MiXCR, applied by TCRdb to the 5' RACE reads, yields one record per CDR3 protein. This table has about 150,000 distinct CDR3 sequences, approximately 6% appearing once. Material: PBMCs or a T cell subset sorted from them (not recorded which). Every receptor here comes from an adult woman who had mild COVID-19 (a few samples of this study predate the infection). Cell type and time point are not known. CDR3s include the opening cysteine and the closing phenylalanine or tryptophan. D genes are given only for firm matches. Clone size is stated in some rows and not others, as once, few, many or a class when expanded.

clone size	J gene	D gene	V gene	CDR3 protein	CDR3 DNA
few	TRBJ2-3	-	TRBV7-3	CASSLGPQYTDTQYF	TGTGCCAGCAGCTTAGGGCCGCAGTACACAGATACGCAGTATTTT
-	TRBJ1-4	-	TRBV29-1	CSVGRTENEKLFF	TGCAGCGTCGGACGGACAGAGAATGAAAAACTGTTTTTT
-	TRBJ2-7	-	TRBV30	CAWSPRTASEQYF	TGTGCCTGGAGTCCCAGGACAGCCTCCGAGCAGTACTTC
few	TRBJ2-3	-	TRBV7-2	CASSLGGVRTDTQYF	TGTGCCAGCAGCTTGGGGGGAGTTCGCACAGATACGCAGTATTTT
many	TRBJ2-1	TRBD1	TRBV29-1	CSVEPGQGFYNEQFF	TGCAGCGTTGAACCGGGACAGGGCTTTTACAATGAGCAGTTCTTC
-	TRBJ2-1	TRBD2	TRBV24-1	CATSDLDGGLARVEQFF	TGTGCCACCAGTGATTTGGATGGAGGACTAGCGCGTGTTGAGCAGTTCTTC
many	TRBJ2-1	TRBD1	TRBV20-1	CSARVGTGLPDEQFF	TGCAGTGCTAGAGTGGGGACAGGGCTACCGGATGAGCAGTTCTTC
many	TRBJ2-3	-	TRBV5-5	CAIRRGLDTDTQYF	TGTGCCATTCGGAGGGGGCTTGACACAGATACGCAGTATTTT
few	TRBJ2-3	-	TRBV19	CASSERADTQYF	TGTGCCAGTAGTGAACGAGCAGATACGCAGTATTTT
few	TRBJ2-7	TRBD1	TRBV12-3/TRBV12-4	CASSLDGTASYEQYF	TGTGCCAGCAGTTTAGATGGGACAGCTTCCTACGAGCAGTACTTC
-	TRBJ1-1	-	TRBV2	CASSERGARTEAFF	TGTGCCAGCAGTGAACGGGGGGCGCGTACTGAAGCTTTCTTT
-	TRBJ2-2	-	TRBV24-1	CATSDLRLGPGELFF	TGTGCCACCAGTGATTTGCGTCTGGGGCCCGGGGAGCTGTTTTTT
many	TRBJ2-3	-	TRBV7-8	CASSLLRFPTDTQYF	TGTGCCAGCAGCTTACTCCGGTTCCCCACAGATACGCAGTATTTT
many	TRBJ2-7	TRBD1	TRBV4-2	CASSQDQGAHSVYEQYF	TGTGCCAGCAGCCAAGATCAGGGGGCCCATTCCGTATACGAGCAGTACTTC
many	TRBJ2-7	TRBD2	TRBV20-1	CSARDRTSGIFYEQYF	TGCAGTGCTAGAGACCGGACTAGCGGGATTTTCTACGAGCAGTACTTC
few	TRBJ2-5	-	TRBV7-9	CASSTRALETQYF	TGTGCCAGCAGCACCAGGGCTCTAGAGACCCAGTACTTC
many	TRBJ1-2	-	TRBV5-1	CASSPGHGVGHGYTF	TGCGCCAGCAGCCCAGGCCATGGGGTGGGCCATGGCTACACCTTC
few	TRBJ1-5	-	TRBV20-1	CSARWGSNQPQHF	TGCAGTGCTAGATGGGGCAGCAATCAGCCCCAGCATTTT
few	TRBJ2-3	TRBD2	TRBV6-5	CASSYTWSGRGADTQYF	TGTGCCAGCAGTTATACGTGGAGCGGGAGGGGGGCAGATACGCAGTATTTT
few	TRBJ2-5	-	TRBV7-2	CASSFGLAMGGQETQYF	TGTGCCAGCAGCTTCGGGCTAGCGATGGGGGGTCAAGAGACCCAGTACTTC
many	TRBJ2-1	TRBD2	TRBV20-1	CSAPIAGGPGYNEQFF	TGCAGTGCTCCCATAGCGGGAGGGCCTGGGTACAATGAGCAGTTCTTC
many	TRBJ2-2	TRBD1	TRBV7-3	CASSFVGLSTGGKTGELFF	TGTGCCAGCAGCTTTGTTGGCCTCTCGACAGGGGGCAAAACCGGGGAGCTGTTTTTT
many	TRBJ2-7	TRBD1	TRBV5-5	CASSLVGQGAYEQYF	TGTGCCAGCAGCTTGGTGGGACAGGGAGCCTACGAGCAGTACTTC
many	TRBJ1-5	-	TRBV12-3/TRBV12-4	CASTRGLYQPQHF	TGTGCCAGCACCCGGGGATTGTATCAGCCCCAGCATTTT
-	TRBJ2-3	-	TRBV7-8	CASSRTKRFSTDTQYF	TGTGCCAGCAGCCGAACGAAACGGTTTAGCACAGATACGCAGTATTTT
many	TRBJ2-7	-	TRBV30	CAWSRESLGEQYF	TGTGCCTGGAGTAGAGAGTCCTTGGGTGAGCAGTACTTC
few	TRBJ1-1	-	TRBV20-1	CSARGHSNTEAFF	TGCAGTGCTAGAGGGCATTCGAACACTGAAGCTTTCTTT
many	TRBJ2-1	-	TRBV18	CASSPPPGNEQFF	TGTGCCAGCTCACCACCGCCGGGGAATGAGCAGTTCTTC
-	TRBJ2-2	-	TRBV29-1	CSVVSGANTGELFF	TGCAGCGTGGTTAGCGGAGCGAACACCGGGGAGCTGTTTTTT
-	TRBJ1-1	-	TRBV12-3/TRBV12-4	CASRGGQNTEAFF	TGTGCCAGCAGGGGGGGACAGAACACTGAAGCTTTCTTT
-	TRBJ2-1	TRBD1	TRBV12-3/TRBV12-4	CASTPTGGLYYNEQFF	TGTGCCAGCACCCCGACAGGGGGCTTATATTACAATGAGCAGTTCTTC
few	TRBJ1-2	TRBD1	TRBV12-3/TRBV12-4	CASSPTSTGTDGYTF	TGTGCCAGCAGTCCAACATCCACCGGGACAGACGGCTACACCTTC
few	TRBJ2-5	TRBD2	TRBV29-1	CSVGGTSGLVGETQYF	TGCAGCGTTGGGGGGACTAGCGGCCTTGTGGGGGAGACCCAGTACTTC
-	TRBJ1-5	TRBD1	TRBV7-9	CASSLGQGVPETQHF	TGTGCCAGCAGCTTAGGACAGGGTGTCCCGGAGACCCAGCATTTT
-	TRBJ1-1	-	TRBV7-2	CASRSTFSERNTEAFF	TGTGCCAGCAGGTCTACTTTCTCAGAACGGAACACTGAAGCTTTCTTT
few	TRBJ2-3	-	TRBV14	CASSPQTTSTHTQYF	TGTGCCAGCAGCCCGCAAACGACCTCAACCCATACGCAGTATTTT
many	TRBJ2-2	TRBD2	TRBV4-1	CASSPRGGDLNTGELFF	TGCGCCAGCAGCCCACGGGGGGGAGACTTGAACACCGGGGAGCTGTTTTTT
few	TRBJ2-7	TRBD2	TRBV29-1	CSVSGTSGSYEQYF	TGCAGCGTGTCAGGGACTAGCGGATCCTACGAGCAGTACTTC
-	TRBJ1-5	TRBD1	TRBV24-1	CATRGGQAGIYSNQPQHF	TGTGCCACCAGGGGAGGACAGGCCGGAATTTATAGCAATCAGCCCCAGCATTTT
-	TRBJ1-2	TRBD1	TRBV20-1	CSARDSGQGSLNYGYTF	TGCAGTGCTAGAGATTCAGGACAGGGATCCCTTAACTATGGCTACACCTTC
-	TRBJ1-1	-	TRBV30	CAWSLQDNTEAFF	TGTGCCTGGAGTTTACAGGATAACACTGAAGCTTTCTTT
few	TRBJ2-3	TRBD2	TRBV19	CASRTTSGGATDTQYF	TGTGCCAGTAGGACCACTAGCGGGGGGGCCACAGATACGCAGTATTTT
-	TRBJ2-5	-	TRBV20-1	CSASAPQETQYF	TGCAGTGCTAGCGCACCTCAAGAGACCCAGTACTTC
many	TRBJ1-1	-	TRBV12-3/TRBV12-4	CASSFKGVMNTEAFF	TGTGCCAGCAGTTTTAAAGGGGTTATGAACACTGAAGCTTTCTTT
many	TRBJ2-5	TRBD2	TRBV12-3/TRBV12-4	CASSYGLAEGPLYF	TGTGCCAGCAGTTACGGACTAGCGGAGGGGCCTCTGTACTTC
-	TRBJ1-3	-	TRBV4-3	CASSQDRGAAGNTIYF	TGCGCCAGCAGCCAAGATCGGGGGGCGGCTGGAAACACCATATATTTT
many	TRBJ2-3	TRBD2	TRBV7-9	CASSSLAGHSTDTQYF	TGTGCCAGCAGCTCCTTAGCGGGACATAGCACAGATACGCAGTATTTT
few	TRBJ2-3	-	TRBV12-3/TRBV12-4	CASSPRDFRTDTQYF	TGTGCCAGCAGCCCGAGGGATTTCCGCACAGATACGCAGTATTTT
many	TRBJ2-3	-	TRBV20-1	CSVRVEAEGTDTQYF	TGCAGTGTTAGAGTGGAGGCCGAAGGCACAGATACGCAGTATTTT
-	TRBJ2-3	-	TRBV5-1	CASRQGSTDTQYF	TGCGCCAGCAGACAGGGAAGCACAGATACGCAGTATTTT